The 18 T cell receptor beta chains below all came from one sample that was sequenced in a study of siplizumab effects on memory and regulatory T cells. Here immunoSEQ multiplex PCR was the method, and the copy in TCRdb shows in-frame clones only, minus some. The sample lists 92,000 or so clones, 85% to 90% occurring once. Sequencing used CD4+ T cells sorted from blood. Receptors were obtained from a human donor in good health.

This sequence joins TRBV7-9 and TRBJ1-1; D remains ambiguous. The CDR3 totals 15 residues. Germline V CDR1 and CDR2: SEHNR, FQNEAQ (reference sequence). V was pared by 2 bases and J by 1 base, with 11 bases between. CDR3 sequence reads: CASSLFPGSNTEAFF. DNA of the CDR3: TGTGCCAGCAGCTTATTCCCGGGCTCGAACACTGAAGCTTTCTTT.

The chain combines TRBV6-1 with TRBJ1-3; 8 positions agree with TRBD1. V dropped 6 bases and J dropped 2; count of bases not matched to a gene: 6. The V gene's germline CDR1 is MNHNS and CDR2 SASEGT. This CDR3 has 15 amino acids. CDR3 region: CASRLDREAGNTIYF. The CDR3 nucleotides read TGTGCCAGCAGATTGGACAGGGAAGCTGGAAACACCATATATTTT.

The chain has TRBV18 and TRBJ1-5; possible D gene TRBD1, 5 bases. This CDR3 is built from 13 residues. Looked up from germline, CDR1 is KGHSH and CDR2 is LQKENI. Deletions cut 6 bases from V and 5 bases from J, with 11 bases between. CDR3 sequence reads: CASSRGVDQPQHF. The CDR3 DNA reads as TGTGCCAGCTCGAGGGGTGTCGATCAGCCCCAGCATTTT.

This clone has only a few counts. V is TRBV21-1 and J is TRBJ1-2. TRBV21-1 is flagged as a pseudogene. The CDR3 length is 12 residues. CDR3 sequence: CAISVANYGYTF. In nucleotides, the CDR3 is TGTGCCATCTCAGTAGCTAACTATGGCTACACCTTC.

The V gene is TRBV2, the J gene TRBJ1-1; D possibly corresponds to TRBD1 (6 bases). Germline CDR1 is SNHLY and CDR2 is FYNNEI. V lost 6 bases and J lost 7, with 18 bases in between. This CDR3 region has 14 residues. CDR3 protein: CASRKTGTLIEAFF. As DNA, the CDR3 is TGTGCCAGCAGAAAAACCGGGACACTAATTGAAGCTTTCTTT. Variable domain in full (rest from reference TRBV2 and TRBJ1-1): EPEVTQTPSHQVTQMGQEVILRCVPISNHLYFYWYRQILGQKVEFLVSFYNNEISEKSEIFDDQFSVERPDGSNFTLKIRSTKLEDSAMYFCASRKTGTLIEAFFGQGTRLTVV.

In DNA, the CDR3 is TGTGCCAGCAGAGGAGGGAACCCCCCCCAAGAGACCCAGTACTTC. This gives the protein CASRGGNPPQETQYF. The V gene is TRBV18, the J gene TRBJ2-5, with TRBD2 as a possible D gene (6 bases). CDR3 length: 15 amino acids. Trimming removed 8 bases at V and 1 base at J, with 17 bases between. Per germline, CDR1 KGHSH and CDR2 LQKENI. Variable domain in full (rest from reference TRBV18 and TRBJ2-5): NAGVMQNPRHLVRRRGQEARLRCSPMKGHSHVYWYRQLPEEGLKFMVYLQKENIIDESGMPKERFSAEFPKEGPSILRIQQVVRGDSAAYFCASRGGNPPQETQYFGPGTRLLVL.

V usage is TRBV30 and J usage is TRBJ1-2, with D perhaps matching TRBD1 (5 bases). CDR3 size: 15 residues. Germline values: CDR1 GTSNPN, CDR2 SVGIG (reference sequence). V gave up 0 bases and J gave up 0 bases, with 11 bases separating them. CDR3 sequence (DNA): TGTGCCTGGAGTGTAGGGGACGGAACTAACTATGGCTACACCTTC. This encodes CAWSVGDGTNYGYTF. Based on the CDR3 plus reference TRBV30 and TRBJ1-2, the full variable domain is SQTIHQWPATLVQPVGSPLSLECTVEGTSNPNLYWYRQAAGRGLQLLFYSVGIGQISSEVPQNLSASRPQDRQFILSSKKLLLSDSGFYLCAWSVGDGTNYGYTFGSGTRLTVV.

The V and J genes are TRBV27 and TRBJ2-1; TRBD2 matches 12 bases. Germline values: CDR1 MNHEY, CDR2 SMNVEV (reference sequence). V was pared by 3 bases and J by 11 bases, with 2 bases of the junction left unmatched. The CDR3 runs 13 residues. In DNA, the CDR3 is TGTGCCAGCAGTTTGACTAGCGGGAGTAAGCAGTTCTTC. Translation gives CASSLTSGSKQFF.

V gene TRBV7-3 combines with J gene TRBJ2-3, with D tentatively TRBD1 or TRBD2 (5 bases each). The CDR3 covers 15 residues. Germline assignment: CDR1 SGHTA and CDR2 FQGTGA. V was trimmed by 5 bases and J by 2 bases, leaving 14 bases between them. CDR3 sequence reads: CASSTQGVNTDTQYF. Here the CDR3 DNA reads TGTGCCAGCAGCACCCAGGGAGTAAACACAGATACGCAGTATTTT. Full variable domain (missing parts from reference TRBV7-3 and TRBJ2-3): GAGVSQTPSNKVTEKGKYVELRCDPISGHTALYWYRQSLGQGPEFLIYFQGTGAADDSGLPNDRFFAVRPEGSVSTLKIQRTERGDSAVYLCASSTQGVNTDTQYFGPGTRLTVL.

This sequence joins TRBV7-2 and TRBJ2-4; D is uncertain. This CDR3 region has 12 residues. Germline CDR1 and CDR2: SGHTA and FQGNSA. Trimming left V 3 bases short and J 6 bases short, with 6 bases between. The CDR3 reads CASSLVGNIQYF. Written as DNA, the CDR3 is TGTGCCAGCAGCTTGGTAGGAAACATTCAGTACTTC.

The CDR3 DNA follows: TGTGCCAGCAGTGAGCGACAGAACACTGAAGCTTTCTTT. This sequence encodes CASSERQNTEAFF. The V call is TRBV2, the J call TRBJ1-1; D is unclear. V lost 3 bases and J lost 1, with 6 bases in between. The CDR3 covers 13 residues. From germline, CDR1 is SNHLY and CDR2 FYNNEI.

The chain recombines TRBV11-1 with TRBJ2-2, with D hard to call. CDR3 size: 11 residues. V gave up 5 bases and J gave up 8 bases, with 6 bases separating them. Germline V gives CDR1 SGHAT, CDR2 FQDESV (reference sequence). This CDR3 is CASSHWGELFF. DNA for the CDR3: TGTGCCAGCAGCCATTGGGGGGAGCTGTTTTTT.

The rearrangement joins TRBV5-5 to TRBJ1-1; D may be TRBD1 (5 bases). The CDR3 runs to 13 residues. V was clipped by 4 bases and J by 3 bases, with 10 bases between them. Per the germline V gene, CDR1 is SGHKS and CDR2 is YYEKEE (reference sequence). CDR3 sequence (DNA): TGTGCCAGCAGCCCGATGGGGGACACTGAAGCTTTCTTT. Its translation is CASSPMGDTEAFF.

The chain links TRBV15 to TRBJ1-2, with TRBD1 as a possible D gene (5 bases). The V end was cut by 4 bases, the J end by 7 bases, with 13 bases between. In germline, CDR1 is LNHNV, CDR2 YYDKDF (reference sequence). The CDR3 sequence is 13 residues long. DNA of the CDR3: TGTGCCACCAGCATCCCAGGGCTTGGTGGCTACACCTTC. Its translation is CATSIPGLGGYTF.

V gene TRBV7-8 combines with J gene TRBJ2-3; a possible D gene is TRBD2 (5 bases). Trimming cost V 6 bases and J 5 bases, with 15 bases left between them. The germline CDR1 and CDR2 sequences are SGHVS and FQNEAQ. CDR3 length equals 14 residues. In DNA, the CDR3 is TGTGCCAGCAGTACCGGGGTGGATGAAGATACGCAGTATTTT. Translating gives CASSTGVDEDTQYF.

CDR3 protein: CASSTLWEGRGEQFF. The CDR3 nucleotides read TGCGCCAGCAGCACCCTGTGGGAGGGAAGAGGTGAGCAGTTCTTC. The chain uses TRBV5-1 and TRBJ2-1; 7 nucleotides agree with TRBD2. After removal of 4 bases from V and 9 bases from J, the junction contained 13 bases not matched to a gene. Germline V gives CDR1 SGHRS, CDR2 YFSETQ. The CDR3 has 15 amino acids. The full variable domain, completed using reference TRBV5-1 and TRBJ2-1, is KAGVTQTPRYLIKTRGQQVTLSCSPISGHRSVSWYQQTPGQGLQFLFEYFSETQRNKGNFPGRFSGRQFSNSRSEMNVSTLELGDSALYLCASSTLWEGRGEQFFGPGTRLTVL.

The table lists this clone with a few counts. CDR3 sequence reads: CASSKGRGGSGELFF. The CDR3 DNA follows: TGTGCCAGTAGCAAAGGAAGGGGAGGTTCCGGGGAGCTGTTTTTT. The chain joins TRBV19 to TRBJ2-2, with a tentative D call TRBD2 (6 bases). This CDR3 is 15 amino acids long. V was pared by 6 bases and J by 6 bases, with 17 bases between. From germline, CDR1 is LNHDA and CDR2 SQIVND (reference sequence).

The rearrangement joins TRBV19 to TRBJ2-1; tentative D call: TRBD2 (6 bases). There are 13 residues in the CDR3. The ends were cut back, 6 bases at V and 9 bases at J, with 15 bases in the middle. CDR1 is LNHDA, CDR2 SQIVND, per germline (reference sequence). CDR3 amino acids: CASSMEGRTEQFF. The CDR3, as DNA: TGTGCCAGTAGCATGGAGGGCCGCACTGAGCAGTTCTTC.